This T cell receptor beta chain was identified during a study of vaccination and CD4 T cells after COVID-19. About the research overall: The convalescents, six males and four females, included two who were Hispanic. Overlapping SARS-CoV-2, HCoV-NL63, HCoV-OC43 and HCoV-229E spike peptides stimulated the cells.

The V segment lost 5 bases and the J segment 1 base; nucleotides outside the gene matches: 10. CDR1 and CDR2 from the germline V gene are SGHTA and FQGNSA. The CDR3 has 16 amino acids. The Oncomine TCR Beta short-read assay was applied to DNA of cultured CD4+ T cells. Each CDR3 protein is one row after TCRdb ran MiXCR on the PCR reads. This table holds 2,500 to 3,000 distinct CDR3 sequences, around 76% found once. Study conclusions and caveats: Spike mono-reactivity was shown by 304 of 307 vaccine-specific clones in convalescent patients.

Treatment reported: approximately 11-day PBMC culture with coronavirus spike peptide pools or control peptides (ViraFEST assay). Worth noting for this clonotype: Its antigen is unidentified.

This chain links TRBV7-2 with TRBJ1-1; 7 positions match TRBD1. This receptor was taken from a human donor who had recovered from COVID-19. The sample taken for sequencing was CD4+ T cells from blood, cultured in vitro. DNA of the CDR3: TGTGCCAGCAGCCCTCACCTACAGGGGACGAACACTGAAGCTTTCTTT. Protein: CASSPHLQGTNTEAFF.